This passage covers 26 T cell receptor beta chains from one sample sequenced in a study of T cell responses to AZD1222 COVID-19 vaccine. Sequencing used immunoSEQ multiplex PCR; TCRdb keeps in-frame clones, though not all of them. The table records about 97,000 clones, about 89% of them present only once. The material sequenced was peripheral blood, taken on day 0 of AZD1222 vaccination. Source of these receptors: an adult in good health.

This rearrangement joins TRBV21-1 to TRBJ2-7; the table's D call TRBD2 went unverified against the DNA. TRBV21-1 is a pseudogene segment. This CDR3 spans 17 amino acids. CDR3 amino acids: CASSNRGEAGGRHEQYF. In DNA, the CDR3 is TGTGCCAGCAGCAATAGGGGAGAAGCGGGAGGGCGCCACGAGCAGTACTTC.

V is TRBV19 and J is TRBJ2-7; TRBD1 might be the D (6 bases). V was clipped by 5 bases and J by 6 bases, with 20 bases between them. Germline CDR1 reads LNHDA; CDR2 reads SQIVND (reference sequence). The CDR3 runs to 15 residues. The CDR3 reads CASSGWQGSFREQYF. For the CDR3, the DNA is TGTGCCAGTAGTGGTTGGCAGGGGAGTTTCCGCGAGCAGTACTTC.

The genes are TRBV27 and TRBJ1-6; perhaps TRBD1 as D (5 bases). The CDR3 sequence is 14 residues long. Trimming took 3 bases from V and 9 from J, leaving 12 bases between them. Germline V CDR1 and CDR2: MNHEY, SMNVEV (reference sequence). The CDR3 bases are TGTGCCAGCAGTTTTCACGGGGGAGGTTCACCCCTCCACTTT. Protein: CASSFHGGGSPLHF.

This clone was recorded a few times. J is TRBJ2-2 and V is TRBV6-2 or TRBV6-3, with TRBD1 as a possible D gene (6 bases). The V gene lost 6 bases and the J gene lost 6 bases, with 20 bases spanning the gap. Germline CDR1 reads MNHEY; CDR2 reads SVGEGT. The CDR3 is 16 residues long. The CDR3 here is CASSGYVAGEAGELFF. The CDR3 nucleotides are TGTGCCAGCAGCGGTTACGTGGCAGGGGAAGCCGGGGAGCTGTTTTTT.

The J gene is TRBJ1-2, the V gene TRBV24-1; 12 bases are shared with TRBD1. This CDR3 is 16 amino acids long. V gave up 3 bases and J gave up 2 bases; unmatched junction bases: 3. The V gene's germline CDR1 is KGHDR and CDR2 SFDVKD. The CDR3 DNA sequence: TGTGCCACCAGTGATCCGGGGACAGGGGGCAACTATGGCTACACCTTC. The encoded protein is CATSDPGTGGNYGYTF.

V and J are TRBV19 and TRBJ1-4; D is uncertain. The CDR3 is 15 residues long. Looked up from germline, CDR1 is LNHDA and CDR2 is SQIVND (reference sequence). Trimming left V 3 bases short and J 4 bases short, with 12 bases between. CDR3 in DNA: TGTGCCAGTAGTATCCTCCCGAGGAGTAATGAAAAACTGTTTTTT. Translated, it gives CASSILPRSNEKLFF.

This sequence joins TRBV10-3 and TRBJ2-7; D is unresolved. The CDR3 totals 12 residues. The germline gives CDR1 ENHRY, CDR2 SYGVKD. V was shortened by 4 bases and J by 0 bases, with 4 bases between the two germline ends. In nucleotides, the CDR3 is TGTGCCATCAGTGGTATCTCCTACGAGCAGTACTTC. It encodes CAISGISYEQYF.

The chain joins TRBV7-6 to TRBJ2-3, with D possibly being TRBD2 (6 bases). This CDR3 has 16 residues. Trimming shortened V by 1 base and J by 1 base, and 12 bases separated the two germline ends. Germline V lookup: CDR1 SGHVS, CDR2 FNYEAQ. CDR3 protein: CASSLDAIAGTDTQYF. In DNA form, the CDR3 reads TGTGCCAGCAGCTTAGACGCCATAGCGGGCACAGATACGCAGTATTTT.

The V call is TRBV28, the J call TRBJ1-2; 9 nucleotides align to TRBD1. This CDR3 comprises 17 residues. The V and J ends lost 4 bases and 5 bases, in that order; junction bases with no gene match: 14. Germline-derived CDR1 and CDR2 are MDHEN and SYDVKM. CDR3 sequence: CASSSPGQGSKRYGYTF. CDR3 DNA: TGTGCCAGCAGTTCCCCGGGACAGGGTAGTAAGCGGTATGGCTACACCTTC.

V is TRBV7-2 and J is TRBJ2-7, with D possibly called TRBD1 or TRBD2 (6 bases each). Trimming shortened V by 4 bases and J by 3 bases, and 16 bases separated the two germline ends. This CDR3 is 15 amino acids long. Germline lookup yields CDR1 SGHTA and CDR2 FQGNSA. In nucleotides, the CDR3 is TGTGCCAGCAGCTACGCTTGGGGGGCGAACTACGAGCAGTACTTC. Its protein product is CASSYAWGANYEQYF.

The rearrangement joins TRBV19 to TRBJ1-5, with D uncertain. Trimming removed 7 bases at V and 5 bases at J, with 12 bases between. The CDR3 contains 13 residues. In germline, CDR1 is LNHDA, CDR2 SQIVND (reference sequence). This CDR3 is CASTTGSHQPQHF. CDR3 nucleotides: TGTGCCAGTACGACCGGAAGTCATCAGCCCCAGCATTTT.

The chain has TRBV5-1 and TRBJ2-7; 8 positions agree with TRBD1. CDR1 SGHRS and CDR2 YFSETQ come from the germline V gene. This CDR3 contains 14 residues. The V gene end was trimmed by 4 bases and the J gene end by 2 bases; junction bases not matched to a gene: 5. CDR3 protein: CASSQGQATYEQYF. CDR3 DNA sequence: TGCGCCAGCAGCCAGGGACAGGCCACCTACGAGCAGTACTTC.

About this clone itself: Other DNA sequences of this sample code for an identical CDR3. The rearrangement joins TRBV9 to TRBJ2-1; 14 bases align to TRBD2. In germline, CDR1 is SGDLS, CDR2 YYNGEE. The junction had 2 bases not matched to a gene; V was cut back by 2 bases and J by 7 bases. The CDR3 runs 15 residues. In DNA, the CDR3 is TGTGCCAGCAGCGTCGGACTAGCGGGAGGTAATGAGCAGTTCTTC. Encoded protein: CASSVGLAGGNEQFF.

The J gene is TRBJ1-5, the V gene TRBV6-5; 8 bases match TRBD1. V was pared by 6 bases and J by 4 bases, with 5 bases of the junction left unmatched. The CDR3 has 14 amino acids. The V gene's germline CDR1 is MNHEY and CDR2 SVGAGI. CDR3 coding DNA: TGTGCCAGCAGGGTCAACAGGGGGAATCAGCCCCAGCATTTT. It encodes CASRVNRGNQPQHF.

The rearrangement uses TRBV9 and TRBJ1-2; tentative D call: TRBD1 (5 bases). The CDR3 consists of 15 residues. CDR1 SGDLS and CDR2 YYNGEE come from the germline V gene. V lost 0 bases to trimming and J lost 1 base, with 10 bases between them. CDR3 residues: CASSVEAGGNYGYTF. Here the CDR3 DNA reads TGTGCCAGCAGCGTAGAGGCGGGGGGTAACTATGGCTACACCTTC.

This clone came up a few times. The DNA for the CDR3 is TGTGCCAGCAGCGTAGGTTCAGTAAGCTTGGGTGGAAACACCATATATTTT. As protein: CASSVGSVSLGGNTIYF. This chain uses TRBV9 with TRBJ1-3; D ambiguous. CDR1 is SGDLS, CDR2 YYNGEE, per germline. Deletions cut 0 bases from V and 3 bases from J, with 16 bases between. The CDR3 consists of 17 residues. Using reference TRBV9 and TRBJ1-3 for the parts outside the CDR3, the full variable domain is DSGVTQTPKHLITATGQRVTLRCSPRSGDLSVYWYQQSLDQGLQFLIQYYNGEERAKGNILERFSAQQFPDLHSELNLSSLELGDSALYFCASSVGSVSLGGNTIYFGEGSWLTVV.

The chain recombines TRBV7-8 with TRBJ2-5, with D hard to call. Germline V gene data show CDR1 as SGHVS and CDR2 as FQNEAQ. This CDR3 is 13 amino acids long. The ends were cut back, 5 bases at V and 0 bases at J, with 7 bases in the middle. The DNA for the CDR3 is TGTGCCAGCAGCCCAGCGAACCAAGAGACCCAGTACTTC. This codes for CASSPANQETQYF.

This clone appeared a single time. The rearrangement joins TRBV28 to TRBJ1-4; no reliable D call. CDR3 length equals 14 residues. Deletions cut 4 bases from V and 8 bases from J, with 14 bases between. Germline V gene lookup returns CDR1 MDHEN and CDR2 SYDVKM. CDR3 residues: CASSSGAPPEKLFF. The DNA for the CDR3 is TGTGCCAGCAGTTCAGGAGCCCCGCCGGAAAAACTGTTTTTT.

This chain connects TRBV18 to TRBJ2-7, with D uncertain. CDR3 length: 14 residues. Trimming cost V 3 bases and J 0 bases, with 9 bases left between them. The germline V gene encodes CDR1 KGHSH and CDR2 LQKENI. The CDR3 DNA is TGTGCCAGCTCACCTTCCACAGCCTCCTACGAGCAGTACTTC. Encoded protein: CASSPSTASYEQYF.

This chain connects TRBV7-2 to TRBJ2-3; D gene unclear. Deletions cut 5 bases from V and 2 bases from J, with 5 bases between. Germline-derived CDR1 and CDR2 are SGHTA and FQGNSA. The CDR3 covers 12 residues. The CDR3 here is CASSRATDTQYF. The CDR3, as DNA: TGTGCCAGCAGCCGTGCCACAGATACGCAGTATTTT. The whole variable domain, remainder taken from reference TRBV7-2 and TRBJ2-3, is GAGVSQSPSNKVTEKGKDVELRCDPISGHTALYWYRQSLGQGLEFLIYFQGNSAPDKSGLPSDRFSAERTGGSVSTLTIQRTQQEDSAVYLCASSRATDTQYFGPGTRLTVL.

The rearrangement uses TRBV5-1 and TRBJ2-5, with D tentatively TRBD1 (6 bases). Trimming pared 2 bases from V and 1 base from J, leaving 9 bases between. Germline CDR1 reads SGHRS; CDR2 reads YFSETQ. The length of the CDR3 is 14 residues. The DNA for the CDR3 is TGCGCCAGCAGCTTACGGACAGCCCAAGAGACCCAGTACTTC. It specifies CASSLRTAQETQYF.

The chain joins TRBV5-1 to TRBJ2-3; possibly TRBD1 for D (6 bases). The V gene lost 4 bases and the J gene lost 4 bases, with 13 bases spanning the gap. The CDR3 totals 14 residues. The V gene's germline CDR1 is SGHRS and CDR2 YFSETQ. The CDR3 region has the DNA TGCGCCAGCAGCCCCCTCCCAGGGGCAGATACGCAGTATTTT. Translation: CASSPLPGADTQYF. The whole variable domain, filled in from reference TRBV5-1 and TRBJ2-3, reads KAGVTQTPRYLIKTRGQQVTLSCSPISGHRSVSWYQQTPGQGLQFLFEYFSETQRNKGNFPGRFSGRQFSNSRSEMNVSTLELGDSALYLCASSPLPGADTQYFGPGTRLTVL.

This sequence joins TRBV21-1 and TRBJ1-1; the table gives TRBD1 as D, unverified against the DNA. TRBV21-1 represents a pseudogene. CDR3 size: 19 residues. The CDR3 sequence: CASSKEDEGQMLSNTEAFF. The CDR3 DNA is TGTGCCAGCAGCAAAGAAGACGAGGGACAGATGTTATCGAACACTGAAGCTTTCTTT.

The rearrangement joins TRBV29-1 to TRBJ1-1; D perhaps matches TRBD1 (5 bases). This CDR3 has 16 amino acids. Germline CDR1 is SQVTM and CDR2 is ANQGSEA. Trimming removed 6 bases from V and 1 base from J, with 21 bases in between. CDR3 in amino acids: CSVMPFQGRANTEAFF. The CDR3 nucleotides read TGCAGCGTCATGCCCTTTCAGGGCCGGGCGAACACTGAAGCTTTCTTT.

The chain is built from TRBV6-5 and TRBJ1-2; 7 bases line up with TRBD1. The germline gives CDR1 MNHEY, CDR2 SVGAGI. V lost 0 bases and J lost 8; bases outside the gene matches: 12. The CDR3 consists of 16 residues. This chain's CDR3 is CASSYSSSRGTHGYTF. CDR3 bases: TGTGCCAGCAGTTACTCGAGTTCCAGGGGGACACACGGCTACACCTTC.

Written as DNA, the CDR3 is TGCGCCAGCAGCTTGGCGGCAGGGCCCTATGGCTACACCTTC. Amino acid sequence: CASSLAAGPYGYTF. The chain has TRBV5-1 and TRBJ1-2, with D maybe TRBD1 (5 bases). The germline CDR1 and CDR2 sequences are SGHRS and YFSETQ. The CDR3 covers 14 residues. V was pared by 0 bases and J by 4 bases, with 10 bases between.